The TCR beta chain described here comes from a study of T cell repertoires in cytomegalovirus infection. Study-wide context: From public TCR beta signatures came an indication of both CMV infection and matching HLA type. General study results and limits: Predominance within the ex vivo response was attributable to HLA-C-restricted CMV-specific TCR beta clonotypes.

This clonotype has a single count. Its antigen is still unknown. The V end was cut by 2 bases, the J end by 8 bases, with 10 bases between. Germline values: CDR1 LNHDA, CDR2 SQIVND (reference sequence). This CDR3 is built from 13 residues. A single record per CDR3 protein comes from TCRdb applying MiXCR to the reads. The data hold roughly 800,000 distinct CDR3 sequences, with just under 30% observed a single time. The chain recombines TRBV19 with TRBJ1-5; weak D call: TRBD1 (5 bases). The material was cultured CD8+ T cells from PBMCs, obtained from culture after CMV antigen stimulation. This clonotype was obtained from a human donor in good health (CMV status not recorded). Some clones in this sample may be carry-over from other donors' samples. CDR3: CASSILGVKPQHF. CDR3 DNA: TGTGCCAGTAGTATACTAGGGGTGAAGCCCCAGCATTTT.